Detailed here is one T cell receptor beta chain. The CDR3 runs 15 residues. These data are taken from a study of T cell changes during pregnancy in multiple sclerosis. TCRdb's copy holds only in-frame clones and misses some; the assay was immunoSEQ multiplex PCR. The sample lists approximately 79,000 clones, 93% occurring once. Sequenced here: peripheral blood, sampled in the second trimester of pregnancy. The TCR originated in a female donor in good health, enrolled as a control in a pregnancy study. This rearrangement joins TRBV21-1 to TRBJ1-4; TRBD1, as called in the table, went unchecked against the DNA. TRBV21-1 is listed as a pseudogene. The CDR3 DNA reads as TGTGCCAGCAGCACGAACAGGGACCGGAACGAAAAACTGTTTTTT. The encoded protein is CASSTNRDRNEKLFF.